This entry lists 10 T cell receptor beta chains sequenced from one sample in a study of cytomegalovirus exposure and HLA in healthy donors. The PCR ran on 60 Vbeta and 13 Jbeta primers. The protocol was immunoSEQ multiplex PCR, while the TCRdb copy is restricted to in-frame clones and leaves out a portion. The sample has 90,000 to 150,000 clones, 55% to 65% seen once. The source material was PBMCs. Every receptor here comes from a middle-aged man in good health and CMV-seropositive.

The CDR3 nucleotides read TGTGCCAGCAGTTTAATCGGACAGGGTGATAATTCACCCCTCCACTTT. The encoded protein is CASSLIGQGDNSPLHF. The chain carries TRBV7-8 and TRBJ1-6; 8 nucleotides align to TRBD1. The CDR3 loop spans 16 amino acids. With V trimmed by 6 bases and J by 5 bases, 9 bases remained unmatched. In germline, CDR1 is SGHVS, CDR2 FQNEAQ.

In this sample, this clone turned up a few times. The V gene is TRBV27, the J gene TRBJ1-1; 12 bases are shared with TRBD1. J was trimmed by 2 bases and V by 3 bases; bases with no gene match: 10. The CDR3 is made up of 18 amino acids. Germline V gives CDR1 MNHEY, CDR2 SMNVEV (reference sequence). The CDR3 protein is CASSFSPGTGGLNTEAFF. The CDR3 DNA reads as TGTGCCAGCAGTTTTTCACCCGGGACAGGGGGCTTAAACACTGAAGCTTTCTTT.

This chain links TRBV19 with TRBJ2-1; 9 bases fit TRBD2. Germline V gives CDR1 LNHDA, CDR2 SQIVND (reference sequence). The CDR3 is 16 amino acids. The V segment lost 5 bases and the J segment 0 bases; nucleotides outside the gene matches: 5. CDR3 nucleotides: TGTGCCAGTAGTTTCAGCGGGGGGAGCTCCTACAATGAGCAGTTCTTC. This translates into CASSFSGGSSYNEQFF.

This clone turned up a few times. The chain has TRBV4-2 and TRBJ1-2, with 7 bases matching TRBD1. J was trimmed by 5 bases and V by 4 bases; bases with no gene match: 4. The CDR3 consists of 13 residues. CDR1 is LGHNA and CDR2 is YNFKEQ in the germline V gene. In DNA form, the CDR3 reads TGTGCCAGCAGCCCTGACAGGGTGTATGGCTACACCTTC. Translating gives CASSPDRVYGYTF.

This clone appeared a few times. This chain connects TRBV5-1 to TRBJ2-7; weak D call: TRBD2 (6 bases). Germline values: CDR1 SGHRS, CDR2 YFSETQ. The CDR3 loop spans 14 amino acids. V was trimmed by 4 bases and J by 3 bases, leaving 14 bases between them. CDR3: CASSPQRVFYEQYF. The CDR3 DNA sequence: TGCGCCAGCAGCCCCCAGCGGGTTTTCTACGAGCAGTACTTC.

This chain joins TRBV10-1 and TRBJ2-1; 12 bases align to TRBD2. Germline V lookup: CDR1 WNHNN, CDR2 SYGVQD (reference sequence). The junction had 8 bases not matched to a gene; V was cut back by 4 bases and J by 7 bases. The CDR3 length is 16 residues. The CDR3 spells CASSGLAGGPQNEQFF. CDR3 nucleotide sequence: TGCGCCAGCAGTGGTCTAGCGGGGGGGCCGCAAAATGAGCAGTTCTTC.

A word on this clone: At the DNA level, this CDR3 is encoded by other sequences in the same sample as well. The rearrangement links TRBV28 to TRBJ2-7; 8 nucleotides match TRBD1. V dropped 4 bases and J dropped 3; count of bases not matched to a gene: 2. Germline-derived CDR1 and CDR2 are MDHEN and SYDVKM. The length of the CDR3 is 13 residues. CDR3 DNA: TGTGCCAGCAGTTCTGGACAGGGCTACGAGCAGTACTTC. Its protein product is CASSSGQGYEQYF.

In its sample, this clone was seen a few times. J is TRBJ2-3 and V is TRBV28; tentative D call: TRBD1 (5 bases). Trimming stripped 3 bases from V and 2 bases from J, with 9 bases between. Germline V CDR1 and CDR2: MDHEN, SYDVKM. The CDR3 contains 14 residues. CDR3: CASSLGHSTDTQYF. CDR3 in DNA: TGTGCCAGCAGTTTGGGGCACTCCACAGATACGCAGTATTTT.

The chain has TRBV5-1 and TRBJ1-1; 9 nucleotides line up with TRBD1. The germline V gene has CDR1 SGHRS and CDR2 YFSETQ. The length of the CDR3 is 16 residues. The V gene end was trimmed by 6 bases and the J gene end by 1 base; junction bases not matched to a gene: 10. This chain's CDR3 is CASNTGTGSPNTEAFF. Written as DNA, the CDR3 is TGCGCCAGCAATACCGGGACAGGGTCCCCGAACACTGAAGCTTTCTTT.

The DNA for the CDR3 is TGTGCCATCAGTGCCCACTACAATGAGCAGTTCTTC. Its translation is CAISAHYNEQFF. This rearrangement joins TRBV10-3 to TRBJ2-1; D gene uncertain. V lost 4 bases and J 3 bases, leaving 4 bases between the germline ends. Germline loops: CDR1 ENHRY, CDR2 SYGVKD. The CDR3 contains 12 residues.